These T cell receptor beta chains were read from a single sample in a study of cytomegalovirus exposure and HLA in healthy donors. Sequencing used immunoSEQ multiplex PCR; TCRdb keeps in-frame clones, though not all of them. The sample records 150,000 to 200,000 clones, about three quarters being singletons. Sequencing input: PBMCs. These receptors were taken from a girl between 5 and 17 years old in good health and CMV-seronegative. Both conserved end residues are part of each CDR3. Each record gives: D gene, clone size, J gene, V gene, CDR3 protein, CDR3 DNA. A D gene is named only where the DNA matches it firmly. Rows give clone size only sometimes, using once, few, many, or a class for an expanded clone.

d_gene: NA
abundance: NA
j_gene: TRBJ2-7
v_gene: TRBV10-2
CDR3aa: CASSEVGASHEQYF
CDR3nt: TGCGCCAGCAGTGAGGTGGGGGCTTCCCACGAGCAGTACTTC

d_gene: NA
abundance: few
j_gene: TRBJ1-1
v_gene: TRBV15
CDR3aa: CATSRAGRGETEAFF
CDR3nt: TGTGCCACCAGCAGAGCCGGACGGGGGGAGACTGAAGCTTTCTTT

d_gene: NA
abundance: NA
j_gene: TRBJ1-5
v_gene: TRBV7-9
CDR3aa: CASSLDGGSTNQPQHF
CDR3nt: TGTGCCAGCAGCTTAGACGGCGGGTCCACTAATCAGCCCCAGCATTTT

d_gene: NA
abundance: NA
j_gene: TRBJ2-1
v_gene: TRBV4-1
CDR3aa: CASSQEGSGDSYNEQFF
CDR3nt: TGCGCCAGCAGCCAAGAGGGATCGGGGGACTCCTACAATGAGCAGTTCTTC

d_gene: NA
abundance: NA
j_gene: TRBJ2-7
v_gene: TRBV19
CDR3aa: CASSIQGGGFGYEQYF
CDR3nt: TGTGCCAGTAGTATTCAGGGAGGGGGTTTTGGGTACGAGCAGTACTTC

d_gene: NA
abundance: NA
j_gene: TRBJ1-5
v_gene: TRBV4-1
CDR3aa: CASSQGEGSSYQPQHF
CDR3nt: TGCGCCAGCAGCCAAGGTGAGGGCAGCTCCTATCAGCCCCAGCATTTT

d_gene: TRBD1
abundance: NA
j_gene: TRBJ1-4
v_gene: TRBV6-1
CDR3aa: CASSERSGTGGEKLFF
CDR3nt: TGTGCCAGCAGTGAAAGGTCCGGGACAGGGGGCGAAAAACTGTTTTTT

d_gene: TRBD2
abundance: NA
j_gene: TRBJ2-5
v_gene: TRBV10-3
CDR3aa: CAIRTDDGGSGTQYF
CDR3nt: TGTGCCATCAGAACCGATGACGGGGGGTCGGGGACCCAGTACTTC

d_gene: NA
abundance: NA
j_gene: TRBJ2-1
v_gene: TRBV30
CDR3aa: CACNTHDEQFF
CDR3nt: TGTGCCTGCAACACCCACGATGAGCAGTTCTTC

d_gene: NA
abundance: few
j_gene: TRBJ1-1
v_gene: TRBV13
CDR3aa: CASIRRGATEAFF
CDR3nt: TGTGCCAGCATTCGTCGGGGGGCGACTGAAGCTTTCTTT

d_gene: NA
abundance: NA
j_gene: TRBJ1-1
v_gene: TRBV5-4
CDR3aa: CASSPREKNTEAFF
CDR3nt: TGTGCCAGCAGCCCAAGGGAGAAGAACACTGAAGCTTTCTTT

d_gene: NA
abundance: NA
j_gene: TRBJ1-1
v_gene: TRBV6-5
CDR3aa: CASSYSAVNTEAFF
CDR3nt: TGTGCCAGCAGTTACTCGGCGGTGAACACTGAAGCTTTCTTT

d_gene: NA
abundance: NA
j_gene: TRBJ1-1
v_gene: TRBV9
CDR3aa: CASSVVGAPEAFF
CDR3nt: TGTGCCAGCAGCGTAGTGGGGGCGCCTGAAGCTTTCTTT

d_gene: TRBD1
abundance: NA
j_gene: TRBJ1-2
v_gene: TRBV28
CDR3aa: CASSHRGGYTF
CDR3nt: TGTGCCAGCAGTCACAGGGGTGGCTACACCTTC

d_gene: NA
abundance: NA
j_gene: TRBJ2-2
v_gene: TRBV5-1
CDR3aa: CASSLSAGGAGELFF
CDR3nt: TGCGCCAGCAGCTTGTCGGCAGGAGGAGCCGGGGAGCTGTTTTTT

d_gene: NA
abundance: NA
j_gene: TRBJ1-1
v_gene: TRBV15
CDR3aa: CATGRGSVETEAFF
CDR3nt: TGTGCCACCGGAAGGGGTTCGGTGGAAACTGAAGCTTTCTTT

d_gene: TRBD1
abundance: NA
j_gene: TRBJ1-1
v_gene: TRBV5-4
CDR3aa: CASSPPLDRATEAFF
CDR3nt: TGTGCCAGCAGCCCCCCCTTGGACAGGGCGACTGAAGCTTTCTTT

d_gene: NA
abundance: NA
j_gene: TRBJ1-2
v_gene: TRBV6-5
CDR3aa: CASSYSRQVRYGYTF
CDR3nt: TGTGCCAGCAGTTACTCTCGACAGGTTCGCTATGGCTACACCTTC

d_gene: NA
abundance: NA
j_gene: TRBJ1-6
v_gene: TRBV14
CDR3aa: CASSQVVSPNSPLHF
CDR3nt: TGTGCCAGCAGCCAAGTAGTATCCCCTAATTCACCCCTCCACTTT

d_gene: TRBD1
abundance: NA
j_gene: TRBJ1-6
v_gene: TRBV19
CDR3aa: CASSIGTGNNSPLHF
CDR3nt: TGTGCCAGTAGTATAGGGACAGGGAATAATTCACCCCTCCACTTT

d_gene: TRBD1
abundance: NA
j_gene: TRBJ1-1
v_gene: TRBV2
CDR3aa: CASSEQGVQNTEAFF
CDR3nt: TGTGCCAGCAGCGAACAGGGGGTCCAGAACACTGAAGCTTTCTTT

d_gene: TRBD2
abundance: NA
j_gene: TRBJ2-5
v_gene: TRBV7-9
CDR3aa: CASSRTSGELKETQYF
CDR3nt: TGTGCCAGCAGCCGGACTAGCGGGGAACTTAAAGAGACCCAGTACTTC

d_gene: NA
abundance: NA
j_gene: TRBJ1-3
v_gene: TRBV5-4
CDR3aa: CASSLTGTGNTIYF
CDR3nt: TGTGCCAGCAGCTTAACAGGGACAGGAAACACCATATATTTT

d_gene: NA
abundance: NA
j_gene: TRBJ1-1
v_gene: TRBV2
CDR3aa: CASSSNTEAFF
CDR3nt: TGTGCCAGCAGCTCGAACACTGAAGCTTTCTTT

d_gene: TRBD2
abundance: NA
j_gene: TRBJ2-7
v_gene: TRBV27
CDR3aa: CASSLSGDRGVYEQYF
CDR3nt: TGTGCCAGCAGTTTAAGCGGGGACCGGGGGGTCTACGAGCAGTACTTC

d_gene: NA
abundance: NA
j_gene: TRBJ2-1
v_gene: TRBV19
CDR3aa: CASSIDQVQGGAYNEQFF
CDR3nt: TGTGCCAGTAGTATAGATCAGGTTCAGGGGGGCGCCTACAATGAGCAGTTCTTC

d_gene: NA
abundance: NA
j_gene: TRBJ1-1
v_gene: TRBV6-5
CDR3aa: CASSLATGNTEAFF
CDR3nt: TGTGCCAGCAGTCTTGCGACAGGAAACACTGAAGCTTTCTTT

d_gene: NA
abundance: few
j_gene: TRBJ1-2
v_gene: TRBV6-1
CDR3aa: CASSETDRNGYTF
CDR3nt: TGTGCCAGCAGTGAAACGGACAGAAATGGCTACACCTTC

d_gene: NA
abundance: NA
j_gene: TRBJ1-5
v_gene: TRBV5-6
CDR3aa: CASSLGLGNQPQHF
CDR3nt: TGTGCCAGCAGCTTGGGACTGGGCAATCAGCCCCAGCATTTT

d_gene: NA
abundance: NA
j_gene: TRBJ2-1
v_gene: TRBV4-1
CDR3aa: CASSQKQSSYNEQFF
CDR3nt: TGCGCCAGCAGTCAGAAACAAAGCTCCTACAATGAGCAGTTCTTC

d_gene: TRBD1
abundance: NA
j_gene: TRBJ1-3
v_gene: TRBV7-9
CDR3aa: CASSLDDRGLTGNTIYF
CDR3nt: TGTGCCAGCAGCTTAGATGACAGGGGGTTGACTGGAAACACCATATATTTT

d_gene: NA
abundance: NA
j_gene: TRBJ1-1
v_gene: TRBV19
CDR3aa: CASSMVTASFTEAFF
CDR3nt: TGTGCCAGTAGTATGGTTACCGCCAGTTTCACTGAAGCTTTCTTT

d_gene: TRBD1
abundance: NA
j_gene: TRBJ1-1
v_gene: TRBV5-1
CDR3aa: CASKATGVDTEAFF
CDR3nt: TGCGCCAGCAAAGCGACAGGGGTCGACACTGAAGCTTTCTTT

d_gene: NA
abundance: NA
j_gene: TRBJ1-4
v_gene: TRBV7-9
CDR3aa: CASRRGANEKLFF
CDR3nt: TGTGCCAGCCGACGGGGGGCTAATGAAAAACTGTTTTTT

d_gene: TRBD1
abundance: NA
j_gene: TRBJ1-6
v_gene: TRBV5-6
CDR3aa: CASSPRQGASYNSPLHF
CDR3nt: TGTGCCAGCAGCCCTCGACAGGGTGCATCCTATAATTCACCCCTCCACTTT

d_gene: NA
abundance: NA
j_gene: TRBJ2-1
v_gene: TRBV7-3
CDR3aa: CASSYTGFNEQFF
CDR3nt: TGTGCCAGCAGCTATACAGGTTTCAATGAGCAGTTCTTC

d_gene: NA
abundance: few
j_gene: TRBJ1-4
v_gene: TRBV28
CDR3aa: CASSLSTTNEKLFF
CDR3nt: TGTGCCAGCAGTTTGAGTACAACTAATGAAAAACTGTTTTTT

d_gene: TRBD1
abundance: NA
j_gene: TRBJ2-1
v_gene: TRBV5-6
CDR3aa: CASSHRWDREYNEQFF
CDR3nt: TGTGCCAGCAGCCACAGATGGGACAGGGAATACAATGAGCAGTTCTTC

d_gene: TRBD2
abundance: once
j_gene: TRBJ2-7
v_gene: TRBV5-1
CDR3aa: CASRTGGGSYEQYF
CDR3nt: TGCGCCAGCAGGACCGGGGGGGGTTCCTACGAGCAGTACTTC

d_gene: NA
abundance: NA
j_gene: TRBJ1-1
v_gene: TRBV7-9
CDR3aa: CASSSPPRGTMNTEAFF
CDR3nt: TGTGCCAGCAGCTCCCCCCCTCGGGGAACCATGAACACTGAAGCTTTCTTT

d_gene: TRBD1
abundance: NA
j_gene: TRBJ1-2
v_gene: TRBV11-2
CDR3aa: CASSPSGQNYGYTF
CDR3nt: TGTGCCAGCAGCCCCTCGGGACAGAACTATGGCTACACCTTC

d_gene: TRBD1
abundance: NA
j_gene: TRBJ1-2
v_gene: TRBV5-1
CDR3aa: CASSSRPGQILLYGYTF
CDR3nt: TGCGCCAGCAGCTCTCGACCGGGACAGATTCTGCTCTATGGCTACACCTTC

d_gene: NA
abundance: NA
j_gene: TRBJ2-2
v_gene: TRBV5-1
CDR3aa: CASSFSRQSVPGELFF
CDR3nt: TGCGCCAGCAGCTTTAGTAGGCAGAGCGTCCCCGGGGAGCTGTTTTTT

d_gene: TRBD1
abundance: NA
j_gene: TRBJ2-1
v_gene: TRBV7-7
CDR3aa: CASSQGQGAYNEQFF
CDR3nt: TGTGCCAGCAGCCAGGGACAGGGGGCCTACAATGAGCAGTTCTTC

d_gene: NA
abundance: NA
j_gene: TRBJ2-7
v_gene: TRBV27
CDR3aa: CASTLDPGSSYEQYF
CDR3nt: TGTGCCAGCACCCTTGACCCGGGGTCCTCCTACGAGCAGTACTTC

d_gene: NA
abundance: NA
j_gene: TRBJ1-1
v_gene: TRBV5-1
CDR3aa: CASSLAIGEGTEAFF
CDR3nt: TGCGCCAGCAGCTTGGCCATAGGGGAGGGCACTGAAGCTTTCTTT

d_gene: TRBD2
abundance: NA
j_gene: TRBJ2-4
v_gene: TRBV7-9
CDR3aa: CASSLGGGGAKNIQYF
CDR3nt: TGTGCCAGCAGCTTAGGGGGGGGAGGGGCCAAAAACATTCAGTACTTC

d_gene: NA
abundance: NA
j_gene: TRBJ1-1
v_gene: TRBV6-1
CDR3aa: CASSNRMNTEAFF
CDR3nt: TGTGCCAGCAGTAACAGGATGAACACTGAAGCTTTCTTT

d_gene: TRBD2
abundance: NA
j_gene: TRBJ2-7
v_gene: TRBV5-6
CDR3aa: CASSASGRSYEQYF
CDR3nt: TGTGCCAGCAGCGCGTCCGGGAGGAGCTACGAGCAGTACTTC

d_gene: NA
abundance: once
j_gene: TRBJ1-2
v_gene: TRBV6-5
CDR3aa: CASSYSGHSNYGYTF
CDR3nt: TGTGCCAGCAGTTACTCGGGACATTCCAACTATGGCTACACCTTC

d_gene: NA
abundance: NA
j_gene: TRBJ2-3
v_gene: TRBV9
CDR3aa: CASSRGGTDTQYF
CDR3nt: TGTGCCAGCAGTAGAGGGGGAACAGATACGCAGTATTTT

d_gene: NA
abundance: NA
j_gene: TRBJ2-7
v_gene: TRBV5-1
CDR3aa: CASSFSNGASYEQYF
CDR3nt: TGCGCCAGCAGCTTCTCTAATGGGGCTTCCTACGAGCAGTACTTC

d_gene: NA
abundance: NA
j_gene: TRBJ2-5
v_gene: TRBV4-1
CDR3aa: CASSQGAGAQETQYF
CDR3nt: TGCGCCAGCAGCCAAGGGGCGGGGGCCCAAGAGACCCAGTACTTC

d_gene: NA
abundance: NA
j_gene: TRBJ2-3
v_gene: TRBV14
CDR3aa: CASSPTPTRLPHTQYF
CDR3nt: TGTGCCAGCAGCCCAACCCCCACTAGGCTCCCTCATACGCAGTATTTT

d_gene: NA
abundance: NA
j_gene: TRBJ1-1
v_gene: TRBV28
CDR3aa: CASSLDGTEAFF
CDR3nt: TGTGCCAGCAGTTTAGACGGGACTGAAGCTTTCTTT